This T cell receptor beta chain was documented in a study of cytomegalovirus exposure and HLA in healthy donors. Across the whole study: The same platform was used for the roughly 120 validation repertoires and the roughly 700 first-cohort repertoires, a later analysis reported.

This CDR3 has 14 amino acids. Germline CDR1 is KGHSH and CDR2 is LQKENI. The ends lost 4 bases at V and 1 base at J; junction bases unmatched: 3. Overall study findings and caveats: The listing of some 170 TCR beta chains classed them as cytomegalovirus-associated. High specificity and sensitivity for cytomegalovirus status were reported for the classifier. Clusters of TCRs from the first cohort tended to co-occur in the roughly 120 validation repertoires (as a later analysis found).

This clone occurred a few times. The target antigen is unknown. The table came from immunoSEQ multiplex PCR; TCRdb's copy has only in-frame clones and leaves some out. The sample lists fewer than 200,000 clones; 85% were seen once. Material for sequencing was PBMCs. The sequence came from a man between 18 and 29 years old in good health and CMV-seropositive. The chain links TRBV18 to TRBJ1-1, with 7 nucleotides matching TRBD1. As DNA, the CDR3 is TGTGCCAGCTCACTCCAGGGGGGGAACACTGAAGCTTTCTTT. Translating gives CASSLQGGNTEAFF.